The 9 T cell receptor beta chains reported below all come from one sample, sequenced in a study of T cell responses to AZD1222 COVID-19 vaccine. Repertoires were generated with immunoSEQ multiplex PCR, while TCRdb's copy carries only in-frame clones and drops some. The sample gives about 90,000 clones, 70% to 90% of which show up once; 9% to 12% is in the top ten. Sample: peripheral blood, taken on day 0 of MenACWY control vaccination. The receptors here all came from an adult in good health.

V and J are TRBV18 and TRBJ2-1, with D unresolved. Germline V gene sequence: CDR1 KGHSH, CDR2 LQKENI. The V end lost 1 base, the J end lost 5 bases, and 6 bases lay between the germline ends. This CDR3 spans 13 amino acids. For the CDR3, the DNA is TGTGCCAGCTCACCACGGGATAACAATGAGCAGTTCTTC. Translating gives CASSPRDNNEQFF.

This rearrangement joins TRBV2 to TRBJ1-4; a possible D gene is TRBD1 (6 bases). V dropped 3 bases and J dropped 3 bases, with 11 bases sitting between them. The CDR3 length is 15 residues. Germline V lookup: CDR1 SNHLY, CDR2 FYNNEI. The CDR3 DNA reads TGTGCCAGCAGTGACGGCCGGACAGCTAATGAAAAACTGTTTTTT. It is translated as CASSDGRTANEKLFF.

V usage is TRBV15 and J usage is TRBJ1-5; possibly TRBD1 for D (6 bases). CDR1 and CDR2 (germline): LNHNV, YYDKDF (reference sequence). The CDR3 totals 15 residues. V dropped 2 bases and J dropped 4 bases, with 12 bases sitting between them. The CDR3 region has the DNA TGTGCCACCAGCAGACCACAGGGACTTAATCAGCCCCAGCATTTT. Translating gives CATSRPQGLNQPQHF.

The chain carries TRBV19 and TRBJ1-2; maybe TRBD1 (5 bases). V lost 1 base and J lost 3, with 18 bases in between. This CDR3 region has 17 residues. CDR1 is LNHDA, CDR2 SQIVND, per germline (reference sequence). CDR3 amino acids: CASSIVPPWQGDYGYTF. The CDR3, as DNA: TGTGCCAGTAGTATAGTACCCCCTTGGCAGGGAGACTATGGCTACACCTTC. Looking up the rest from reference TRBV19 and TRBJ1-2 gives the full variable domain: DGGITQSPKYLFRKEGQNVTLSCEQNLNHDAMYWYRQDPGQGLRLIYYSQIVNDFQKGDIAEGYSVSREKKESFPLTVTSAQKNPTAFYLCASSIVPPWQGDYGYTFGSGTRLTVV.

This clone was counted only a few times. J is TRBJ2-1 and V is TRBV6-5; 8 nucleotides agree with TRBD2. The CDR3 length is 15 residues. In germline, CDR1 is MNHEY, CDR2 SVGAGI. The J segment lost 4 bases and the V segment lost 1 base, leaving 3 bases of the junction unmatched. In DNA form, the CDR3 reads TGTGCCAGCAGTTACTTCGAGCGGGGGTACAATGAGCAGTTCTTC. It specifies CASSYFERGYNEQFF.

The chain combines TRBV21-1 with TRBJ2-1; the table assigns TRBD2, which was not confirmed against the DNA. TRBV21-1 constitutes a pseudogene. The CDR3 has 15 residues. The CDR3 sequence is CASSRLAGTYNEQFF. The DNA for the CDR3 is TGTGCCAGCAGCAGATTAGCGGGGACCTACAATGAGCAGTTCTTC.

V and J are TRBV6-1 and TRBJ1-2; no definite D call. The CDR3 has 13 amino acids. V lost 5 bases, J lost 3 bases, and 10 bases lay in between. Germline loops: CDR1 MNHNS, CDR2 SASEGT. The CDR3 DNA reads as TGTGCCAGCAGTTCGGACTTCTACTATGGCTACACCTTC. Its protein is CASSSDFYYGYTF.

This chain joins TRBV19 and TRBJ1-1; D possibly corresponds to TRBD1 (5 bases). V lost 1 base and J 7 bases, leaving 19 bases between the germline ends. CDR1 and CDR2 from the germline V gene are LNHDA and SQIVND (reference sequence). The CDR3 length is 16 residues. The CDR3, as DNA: TGTGCCAGTAGTATAGCTGGGACCGAGCTTAACCTTGAAGCTTTCTTT. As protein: CASSIAGTELNLEAFF.

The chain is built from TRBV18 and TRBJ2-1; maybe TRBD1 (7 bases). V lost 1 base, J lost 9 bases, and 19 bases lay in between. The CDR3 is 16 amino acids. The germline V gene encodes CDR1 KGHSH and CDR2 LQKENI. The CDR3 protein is CASSPLPGTAGGEQFF. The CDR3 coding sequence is TGTGCCAGCTCACCACTCCCCGGGACAGCCGGGGGTGAGCAGTTCTTC.